These 19 T cell receptor beta chains were sequenced from one sample in a study of cytomegalovirus exposure and HLA in healthy donors. A multiplex PCR was run with 60 Vbeta primers and 13 Jbeta primers. TCRdb's table, derived via immunoSEQ multiplex PCR, lists solely in-frame clones and lacks some. The sample includes over 75,000 clones. The sequenced sample was PBMCs. Receptors originate from a man in his fifties in good health and CMV-seronegative.

The CDR3 bases are TGCGCCAGCAGCCACCGTACGGGTGACTCCACAAATTCACCCCTCCACTTT. Translated, it gives CASSHRTGDSTNSPLHF. V gene TRBV5-1 combines with J gene TRBJ1-6; D is unresolved. The CDR3 runs 17 residues. Trimming cost V 4 bases and J 7 bases, with 21 bases left between them. CDR1 is SGHRS and CDR2 is YFSETQ in the germline V gene.

The chain couples TRBV7-2 to TRBJ2-2, with TRBD2 as a possible D gene (5 bases). CDR1 and CDR2 from the germline V gene are SGHTA and FQGNSA. V lost 7 bases and J 1 base, leaving 13 bases between the germline ends. The CDR3 consists of 15 residues. The CDR3 spells CASTLGGGNTGELFF. The CDR3 coding sequence is TGTGCCAGCACCCTTGGAGGTGGGAACACCGGGGAGCTGTTTTTT.

The chain is built from TRBV29-1 and TRBJ2-3; D uncertain. Trimming shortened V by 8 bases and J by 4 bases, and 16 bases separated the two germline ends. The length of the CDR3 is 13 residues. In germline, CDR1 is SQVTM, CDR2 ANQGSEA. CDR3 region: CSLRTRFADTQYF. The CDR3 bases are TGCAGCCTAAGAACCCGATTCGCAGATACGCAGTATTTT.

The CDR3 bases are TGTGCCAGCAGTGTTAGAAGGTCCAGCGGGGGGTCGAATACGCAGTATTTT. It specifies CASSVRRSSGGSNTQYF. The gene calls are TRBV6-1 and TRBJ2-3; 9 positions match TRBD2. The CDR3 contains 17 residues. V trimming: 4 bases; J trimming: 7 bases; junction bases outside the gene matches: 15. CDR1 is MNHNS and CDR2 is SASEGT in the germline V gene.

V is TRBV4-1 and J is TRBJ1-2; maybe TRBD1 (6 bases). This CDR3 is built from 12 residues. Germline values: CDR1 MGHRA, CDR2 YSYEKL. V lost 1 base and J 6 bases, leaving 6 bases between the germline ends. The CDR3 reads CASSQGTDGYTF. CDR3 DNA: TGCGCCAGCAGCCAAGGGACAGATGGCTACACCTTC.

The chain is built from TRBV5-1 and TRBJ2-3; 8 bases align to TRBD1. Trimming cost V 3 bases and J 3 bases; bases outside gene matches: 6. Germline V gene lookup returns CDR1 SGHRS and CDR2 YFSETQ. This CDR3 comprises 15 residues. The CDR3 region has the DNA TGCGCCAGCAGCTGGATGGACAGGGATACAGATACGCAGTATTTT. Protein: CASSWMDRDTDTQYF.

V and J are TRBV2 and TRBJ2-7; perhaps TRBD2 as D (6 bases). Trimming shortened V by 8 bases and J by 0 bases, and 14 bases separated the two germline ends. The length of the CDR3 is 14 residues. CDR1 and CDR2 (germline): SNHLY, FYNNEI. In DNA form, the CDR3 reads TGTGCCAGCGGGCGGGATATGGGCTCCTACGAGCAGTACTTC. Translating it yields CASGRDMGSYEQYF.

V usage is TRBV2 and J usage is TRBJ1-2; maybe TRBD1 (5 bases). The CDR3 is 13 residues long. Germline assignment: CDR1 SNHLY and CDR2 FYNNEI. The V end lost 4 bases, the J end lost 8 bases, and 14 bases lay between the germline ends. The CDR3 coding sequence is TGTGCCAGCAGTGGGCGGCCGCAGGGCGGCTACACCTTC. Its translation: CASSGRPQGGYTF.

The chain links TRBV7-9 to TRBJ2-2; D may be TRBD2 (5 bases). The CDR3 length is 13 residues. V dropped 4 bases and J dropped 5 bases, with 8 bases sitting between them. The germline CDR1 and CDR2 sequences are SEHNR and FQNEAQ (reference sequence). The CDR3, as DNA: TGTGCCAGCAGCTCCATAGCGACCGGGGAGCTGTTTTTT. It translates to CASSSIATGELFF.

The chain combines TRBV29-1 with TRBJ1-5, with 11 bases aligning to TRBD1. Losses at the gene ends were 4 bases for V and 3 bases for J; bases not matched to a gene: 2. This CDR3 comprises 14 residues. The germline CDR1 and CDR2 sequences are SQVTM and ANQGSEA. In DNA, the CDR3 is TGCAGCGTTGGGACAGGGGGCCCCAATCAGCCCCAGCATTTT. Encoded protein: CSVGTGGPNQPQHF.

The gene calls are TRBV6-5 and TRBJ1-1; D might be TRBD1 (6 bases). CDR1 and CDR2 (germline): MNHEY, SVGAGI. This CDR3 has 15 amino acids. V lost 0 bases, J lost 2 bases, and 10 bases lay in between. In DNA form, the CDR3 reads TGTGCCAGCAGTTACTCCGTACAGGGAAACACTGAAGCTTTCTTT. Translated, it gives CASSYSVQGNTEAFF.

In DNA form, the CDR3 reads TGTGCCAGCTCACCACAGAGCGGGGGGGCATCCCACAATGAGCAGTTCTTC. Amino acids: CASSPQSGGASHNEQFF. The chain couples TRBV18 to TRBJ2-1; 10 nucleotides line up with TRBD2. The V gene's germline CDR1 is KGHSH and CDR2 LQKENI. Unmatched junction bases numbered 8, after V lost 1 base and J lost 5 bases. This CDR3 spans 17 amino acids.

V is TRBV4-3 and J is TRBJ2-3; 8 bases line up with TRBD2. The V gene end was trimmed by 1 base and the J gene end by 0 bases; junction bases not matched to a gene: 6. The CDR3 has 17 amino acids. From germline, CDR1 is LGHNA and CDR2 YSLEER. The CDR3 DNA sequence: TGCGCCAGCAGCCAAGCGGGGGGGCCTTTTAGCACAGATACGCAGTATTTT. Its translation: CASSQAGGPFSTDTQYF.

The chain is built from TRBV11-2 and TRBJ2-7; the match to TRBD1 covers 10 bases. Germline trimming cut 6 bases from V and 2 bases from J; bases unmatched to any gene: 10. This CDR3 region has 16 residues. CDR1 and CDR2 (germline): SGHAT, FQNNGV. Written as DNA, the CDR3 is TGTGCCAGCAGACATCGAATGGGGACAGGGGCCTACGAGCAGTACTTC. Protein: CASRHRMGTGAYEQYF.

The chain employs TRBV15 and TRBJ2-3, with D maybe TRBD1 (5 bases). Trimming shortened V by 9 bases and J by 4 bases, and 17 bases separated the two germline ends. The germline CDR1 and CDR2 sequences are LNHNV and YYDKDF (reference sequence). The CDR3 loop spans 14 amino acids. CDR3 sequence: CATKSRGEADTQYF. As DNA, the CDR3 is TGTGCCACTAAGTCAAGGGGCGAAGCAGATACGCAGTATTTT.

The chain recombines TRBV28 with TRBJ1-1; 10 bases map to TRBD1. Germline V gene sequence: CDR1 MDHEN, CDR2 SYDVKM. J lost 4 bases, V lost 4 bases, and 3 bases had no gene match. This CDR3 spans 14 amino acids. The CDR3 coding sequence is TGTGCCAGCAGTTCCGGACAGGGGGTCACTGAAGCTTTCTTT. Translated, it gives CASSSGQGVTEAFF.

The V gene is TRBV27, the J gene TRBJ2-5; TRBD2 matches at 9 bases. The CDR3 is 15 amino acids. Losses at the gene ends were 2 bases for V and 5 bases for J; bases not matched to a gene: 6. Germline loops: CDR1 MNHEY, CDR2 SMNVEV (reference sequence). CDR3 in DNA: TGTGCCAGCAGTTTAATAGCGCGGGGGGGCGAGACCCAGTACTTC. Translated: CASSLIARGGETQYF.

The rearrangement links TRBV6-5 to TRBJ1-2; possibly TRBD1 for D (5 bases). CDR3 size: 14 residues. Deletions cut 6 bases from V and 5 bases from J, with 16 bases between. CDR1 and CDR2 from the germline V gene are MNHEY and SVGAGI. CDR3: CASSLRGAPYGYTF. Written as DNA, the CDR3 is TGTGCCAGCAGCCTGCGTGGGGCGCCGTATGGCTACACCTTC.

The rearrangement uses TRBV21-1 and TRBJ1-2; TRBD1, the table's D call, was not compared with the DNA. TRBV21-1 represents a pseudogene. The CDR3 covers 14 residues. CDR3 coding DNA: TGTGCCAGCAGCGACCGACAGGGTCGGTATGGCTACACCTTC. Its protein product is CASSDRQGRYGYTF.